The present TCR beta chain was sequenced within a study of STAT5B mutations in CD4+ large granular lymphocyte leukemia. Points on this clone: What it recognizes is unknown. At the DNA level, this CDR3 is encoded by other sequences in the same sample as well.

In the authors' methods: The detection floor for productive clonotype frequency was 2.59 x 10-5. Using immunoSEQ multiplex PCR, the repertoire was profiled, and TCRdb retains in-frame clones only, with some absent. The DNA gave D and trimming, while V, J and clone size come from that table. The sample contains almost 30,000 clones, roughly 80% of which appear only once. V shed 3 bases and J 2 bases; nucleotides not matched to a gene: 15. The CDR3 runs to 18 residues. CDR1 and CDR2 from the germline V gene are SGHDT and YYEEEE. Findings of the study overall: Main leukemic clonotypes were patient-specific, but 20% to 25% appeared at low frequency elsewhere. CD4-sorted patient repertoires seemed more clonal than healthy CD4+ repertoires. Compared with healthy controls (2/35), patient top clones favored TRBV06 (8/27).

Input material: CD4+ T cells from blood buffy coats. The sequence was obtained from a human donor in good health. The chain combines TRBV5-6 with TRBJ1-2, with 8 positions matching TRBD1. The CDR3 coding sequence is TGTGCCAGCAGCTCCTCCAAGACAAGACAGGGGTGGAACTATGGCTACACCTTC. This encodes CASSSSKTRQGWNYGYTF.